This entry describes one TCR beta chain. Its antigen is unidentified. Vbeta (60) and Jbeta (13) primers were used in the PCR. The assay was immunoSEQ multiplex PCR, and TCRdb's table has in-frame clones only and misses some. The sample lists under 250,000 clones, 85% to 90% occurring once. Although they were nominally healthy when sampled, donors likely had unrecorded immune exposures. The sample belongs to a study of cytomegalovirus exposure and HLA in healthy donors. The study, taken as a whole, reports: Solely CMV serostatus was available to characterize immune exposure. With DRB1 most and HLA-C fewest, TCR association rates differed between HLA loci in a later analysis. What was likely a sequencing artifact was a cluster of highly shared sequence variants.

Sequenced material: PBMCs. The sequence was obtained from a human donor in good health.

The CDR3 reads CASSSGSRAGGSNQPQHF. The CDR3 nucleotides read TGTGCCAGCAGTTCTGGTAGCAGGGCCGGTGGAAGCAATCAGCCCCAGCATTTT. This chain uses TRBV28 with TRBJ1-5, with TRBD1 as a possible D gene (5 bases). The CDR3 extends over 18 amino acids. Trimming removed 4 bases at V and 1 base at J, with 20 bases between. Germline CDR1 reads MDHEN; CDR2 reads SYDVKM. Complete variable domain (other parts from reference TRBV28 and TRBJ1-5): DVKVTQSSRYLVKRTGEKVFLECVQDMDHENMFWYRQDPGLGLRLIYFSYDVKMKEKGDIPEGYSVSREKKERFSLILESASTNQTSMYLCASSSGSRAGGSNQPQHFGDGTRLSIL.